This entry concerns a single TCR beta chain. The data are from a study of blood T cell repertoires in COVID-19. The overall study: Material from acute and convalescent COVID-19 was sourced from the United States, Italy and Spain. The cDNA or gDNA used as material had been derived from T cells, B-cell-depleted T cells, or PBMCs.

As processed by the authors: Quantification of nucleated cells was approximated via reference gene primer amplification. Sequencing was performed with immunoSEQ multiplex PCR; in TCRdb, only in-frame clones are kept and a portion is missing. Clonal size and the V and J genes are those of that table, whereas D and trimming came from the DNA. The sample lists approximately 470,000 clones, roughly 88% occurring once. V trimming: 5 bases; J trimming: 8 bases; junction bases outside the gene matches: 12. Germline V gene lookup returns CDR1 SEHNR and CDR2 FQNEAQ (reference sequence). The CDR3 length is 17 residues.

The TCR sequence derives from a human donor in a cohort sampled during active COVID-19. Sequenced: peripheral blood. The gene calls are TRBV7-9 and TRBJ1-6; TRBD1 aligns across 10 bases. CDR3 residues: CASSPLGRDRGDSPLHF. Here the CDR3 DNA reads TGTGCCAGCAGCCCGCTTGGACGGGACAGGGGAGATTCACCCCTCCACTTT.